One and the same sample provided the 29 T cell receptor beta chains below, sequenced in a study of shared clonotypes between healthy human individuals (dated by TCRdb to about 2020). Library prep was done by the immunoSEQ multiplex PCR assay. Held by TCRdb, this immuneACCESS table contains in-frame sequences only and omits some clones. Under half of the omission traces to an unresolved V gene where checked; the cause of the rest is unknown. The sample contains roughly 760,000 clones, roughly 70% of them found a single time. Clones ranked in the top ten supply 1.5% to 2% of the sample. Sequences were obtained from memory CD4+ T cells sorted from blood. Taken with the paper, the label for cell subset or site translates to: CD45RA-negative fraction. The receptors derive from a woman aged 25 to 39 in good health.

The chain carries TRBV19 and TRBJ1-4; 10 bases map to TRBD1. The trim removed 4 bases at V and 8 bases at J, leaving 7 bases unmatched. Germline assignment: CDR1 LNHDA and CDR2 SQIVND (reference sequence). This CDR3 is 15 amino acids long. This CDR3 is CASSTGQGIVEKLFF. CDR3 in DNA: TGTGCCAGTAGTACGGGACAGGGGATTGTGGAAAAACTGTTTTTT.

The chain uses TRBV1 and TRBJ2-1. TRBV1 is a listed pseudogene. The CDR3 has 14 residues. In DNA form, the CDR3 reads TGCACCAGCAGCCAAGATGGCTCCTACAATGAGCAGTTCTTC. This sequence encodes CTSSQDGSYNEQFF.

The chain is built from TRBV6-5 and TRBJ2-2; 7 bases align to TRBD1. V lost 2 bases and J lost 5; bases outside the gene matches: 2. CDR1 is MNHEY and CDR2 is SVGAGI in the germline V gene. There are 14 residues in the CDR3. The CDR3 DNA sequence: TGTGCCAGCAGTTACAGGACAGGTACCGGGGAGCTGTTTTTT. Protein sequence: CASSYRTGTGELFF.

The rearrangement links TRBV10-1 to TRBJ1-1; D gene ambiguous. The CDR3 sequence is 15 residues long. V lost 0 bases and J 0 bases, leaving 8 bases between the germline ends. Germline lookup yields CDR1 WNHNN and CDR2 SYGVQD (reference sequence). This CDR3 is CASSESASMNTEAFF. Here the CDR3 DNA reads TGCGCCAGCAGTGAGTCAGCCAGCATGAACACTGAAGCTTTCTTT.

The gene calls are TRBV11-3 and TRBJ2-2; 12 nucleotides match TRBD2. V lost 1 base, J lost 4 bases, and 7 bases stayed unmatched. Germline assignment: CDR1 SGHNT and CDR2 YENEEA. The CDR3 totals 18 residues. The CDR3 reads CASSLGLPLAGGTGELFF. CDR3 nucleotide sequence: TGTGCCAGCAGCTTAGGCCTACCACTAGCGGGAGGCACCGGGGAGCTGTTTTTT.

This clone was observed a few times. The chain joins TRBV6-6 to TRBJ2-2, with TRBD2 as a possible D gene (6 bases). V dropped 5 bases and J dropped 5 bases, with 9 bases sitting between them. Germline CDR1 and CDR2: MNHNY and SVGAGI (reference sequence). The CDR3 has 13 amino acids. This CDR3 reads CASSARGTGELFF. The CDR3 DNA sequence: TGTGCCAGCAGTGCACGGGGGACCGGGGAGCTGTTTTTT.

J is TRBJ2-2 and V is TRBV5-6; the match to TRBD2 covers 9 bases. Trimming cost V 3 bases and J 7 bases; bases outside gene matches: 10. Germline CDR1 is SGHDT and CDR2 is YYEEEE. This CDR3 has 16 residues. CDR3 region: CASSSSLREGLGELFF. The CDR3, as DNA: TGTGCCAGCAGCTCCTCTTTGCGGGAGGGCCTCGGGGAGCTGTTTTTT. The full variable domain, with the rest looked up from reference TRBV5-6 and TRBJ2-2, is DAGVTQSPTHLIKTRGQQVTLRCSPKSGHDTVSWYQQALGQGPQFIFQYYEEEERQRGNFPDRFSGHQFPNYSSELNVNALLLGDSALYLCASSSSLREGLGELFFGEGSRLTVL.

The CDR3 nucleotides read TGTGCCAGCACTTTGACCGGGACAGGGGGTAACTATGGCTACACCTTC. Translated: CASTLTGTGGNYGYTF. The V and J genes are TRBV28 and TRBJ1-2, with 11 bases lining up with TRBD1. With V trimmed by 7 bases and J by 1 base, 8 bases remained unmatched. CDR3 length equals 16 residues. Germline V gene data show CDR1 as MDHEN and CDR2 as SYDVKM.

The chain carries TRBV11-1 and TRBJ2-7; D is unresolved. V dropped 0 bases and J dropped 6 bases, with 15 bases sitting between them. Germline V gene data show CDR1 as SGHAT and CDR2 as FQDESV (reference sequence). The CDR3 runs to 15 residues. CDR3 amino acids: CASSLAGAWMGEQYF. The CDR3 region has the DNA TGTGCCAGCAGCTTAGCCGGAGCGTGGATGGGCGAGCAGTACTTC.

The chain links TRBV28 to TRBJ2-3; D remains unclear. The germline V gene has CDR1 MDHEN and CDR2 SYDVKM. The CDR3 has 16 amino acids. The V end was cut by 3 bases, the J end by 0 bases, with 13 bases between. The CDR3 region has the DNA TGTGCCAGCAGTTTCGTACGGGTATCTAGCACAGATACGCAGTATTTT. Residues: CASSFVRVSSTDTQYF.

CDR3 bases: TGCGCCAGCAGCCAAGGCAGCGGGGGGAGCTCCTACAATGAGCAGTTCTTC. Encoded protein: CASSQGSGGSSYNEQFF. The chain is built from TRBV4-1 and TRBJ2-1, with 9 bases that match TRBD2. V gave up 1 base and J gave up 0 bases; unmatched junction bases: 4. The CDR3 is 17 amino acids. CDR1 and CDR2 from the germline V gene are MGHRA and YSYEKL.

The V and J genes are TRBV29-1 and TRBJ2-1; TRBD1 matches at 10 bases. The CDR3 is 16 amino acids. V gave up 3 bases and J gave up 10 bases; unmatched junction bases: 15. Germline V gives CDR1 SQVTM, CDR2 ANQGSEA. The CDR3 sequence: CSVDSQGGQGPWEQFF. The CDR3, as DNA: TGCAGCGTTGACTCCCAGGGGGGACAGGGGCCATGGGAGCAGTTCTTC.

The V call is TRBV29-1, the J call TRBJ2-3; D is unclear. In germline, CDR1 is SQVTM, CDR2 ANQGSEA. This CDR3 is 14 amino acids long. Between the trimmed V and J ends, which lost 7 bases and 1 base, there was a span of 15 bases. CDR3 nucleotide sequence: TGCAGCGAGAACCGAGGCTACGGCACAGATACGCAGTATTTT. Encoded protein: CSENRGYGTDTQYF.

The rearrangement uses TRBV18 and TRBJ2-7; weak D call: TRBD1 (5 bases). Germline CDR1 and CDR2: KGHSH and LQKENI. The CDR3 has 16 amino acids. V lost 3 bases to trimming and J lost 1 base, with 16 bases between them. CDR3 DNA sequence: TGTGCCAGCTCACCTAAAATAGGGGCAGGGTCCTACGAGCAGTACTTC. It translates to CASSPKIGAGSYEQYF.

V is TRBV28 and J is TRBJ2-1; TRBD2 agrees at 12 bases. Germline V gene data show CDR1 as MDHEN and CDR2 as SYDVKM. Unmatched junction bases numbered 5, after V lost 8 bases and J lost 6 bases. The CDR3 consists of 14 residues. The CDR3 region has the DNA TGTGCCAGCTGTTCTAGCGGGAGGGCCAATGAGCAGTTCTTC. Residues: CASCSSGRANEQFF.

This clone was observed a few times. This same CDR3 is encoded by further DNA sequences in the sample. The chain recombines TRBV30 with TRBJ1-6; no clear D gene. V gave up 2 bases and J gave up 6 bases, with 5 bases separating them. In germline, CDR1 is GTSNPN, CDR2 SVGIG (reference sequence). The CDR3 is made up of 12 amino acids. CDR3 residues: CAWSRRNSPLHF. The CDR3 DNA sequence: TGTGCCTGGAGTAGACGTAATTCACCCCTCCACTTT.

The CDR3 coding sequence is TGTGCCAGCAGCACCCGACAGTTTGGTACAGATACGCAGTATTTT. Its translation is CASSTRQFGTDTQYF. The gene calls are TRBV11-2 and TRBJ2-3; possible D gene TRBD1, 5 bases. Trimming removed 5 bases at V and 3 bases at J, with 15 bases between. CDR3 size: 15 residues. Germline-derived CDR1 and CDR2 are SGHAT and FQNNGV.

The V gene is TRBV7-2, the J gene TRBJ1-4; no reliable D call. The germline V and J ends were trimmed by 5 bases and 0 bases, with 16 bases remaining between them. The CDR3 runs to 17 residues. Germline V gives CDR1 SGHTA, CDR2 FQGNSA. The CDR3 loop reads CASSPLGISATNEKLFF. CDR3 DNA: TGTGCCAGCAGCCCCCTAGGGATTTCGGCAACTAATGAAAAACTGTTTTTT.

This CDR3 is CASKHTGTGVYEQYF. The CDR3 region has the DNA TGTGCCAGCAAACACACCGGGACAGGGGTTTACGAGCAGTACTTC. This rearrangement joins TRBV2 to TRBJ2-7, with 10 bases aligning to TRBD1. Germline V lookup: CDR1 SNHLY, CDR2 FYNNEI. CDR3 length equals 15 residues. V lost 7 bases and J lost 4; bases outside the gene matches: 10.

V gene TRBV10-3 combines with J gene TRBJ2-3, with TRBD2 matching over 14 bases. The CDR3 consists of 18 residues. J was trimmed by 5 bases and V by 6 bases; bases with no gene match: 13. Germline V gene sequence: CDR1 ENHRY, CDR2 SYGVKD. The DNA for the CDR3 is TGTGCCATCAGGAACTCCGGGACTAGCGGGAGTAGTGGAGATACGCAGTATTTT. Amino acid sequence: CAIRNSGTSGSSGDTQYF.

CDR3 bases: TGTGCCAGTAGTGGCGGACAGGCGGGCAATCAGCCCCAGCATTTT. It encodes CASSGGQAGNQPQHF. This rearrangement joins TRBV19 to TRBJ1-5; the match to TRBD1 covers 7 bases. CDR3 length equals 15 residues. Germline CDR1 and CDR2: LNHDA and SQIVND (reference sequence). V was pared by 5 bases and J by 2 bases, with 6 bases of the junction left unmatched.

The V gene is TRBV7-2, the J gene TRBJ1-3; possible D gene TRBD1, 5 bases. In germline, CDR1 is SGHTA, CDR2 FQGNSA. Trimming removed 5 bases at V and 0 bases at J, with 20 bases between. The CDR3 has 18 residues. CDR3 sequence reads: CASSQGRLGTDSGNTIYF. The CDR3 bases are TGTGCCAGCAGCCAAGGGCGGCTCGGGACTGACTCTGGAAACACCATATATTTT.

This chain links TRBV11-2 with TRBJ2-3; D may be TRBD1 or TRBD2 (6 bases each). The germline V gene has CDR1 SGHAT and CDR2 FQNNGV. Trimming took 4 bases from V and 2 from J, leaving 19 bases between them. The CDR3 consists of 17 residues. The CDR3 region has the DNA TGTGCCAGCAGCTCCATTGGGGGCGGGGTTTCCACAGATACGCAGTATTTT. Translation gives CASSSIGGGVSTDTQYF.

V is TRBV2 and J is TRBJ2-1; the match to TRBD1 covers 10 bases. The CDR3 is made up of 12 amino acids. J lost 15 bases, V lost 5 bases, and 7 bases had no gene match. Germline V gene sequence: CDR1 SNHLY, CDR2 FYNNEI. The CDR3 sequence is CASSRSGTGAFF. CDR3 DNA sequence: TGTGCCAGCAGTCGCTCCGGGACAGGGGCGTTCTTC.

This chain connects TRBV9 to TRBJ2-1; TRBD2 matches 7 bases. Germline CDR1 is SGDLS and CDR2 is YYNGEE. The junction had 6 bases not matched to a gene; V was cut back by 1 base and J by 5 bases. The CDR3 contains 15 residues. CDR3 sequence (DNA): TGTGCCAGCAGCGTACTTGGCGGGAGTAACAATGAGCAGTTCTTC. Protein sequence: CASSVLGGSNNEQFF.

V and J are TRBV4-1 and TRBJ1-4, with TRBD1 matching 8 bases. The V segment lost 0 bases and the J segment 2 bases; nucleotides outside the gene matches: 11. Per the germline V gene, CDR1 is MGHRA and CDR2 is YSYEKL. The CDR3 is made up of 19 amino acids. The CDR3 region is CASSQEGQGAGWTNEKLFF. Written as DNA, the CDR3 is TGCGCCAGCAGCCAAGAAGGCCAGGGGGCGGGATGGACTAATGAAAAACTGTTTTTT.

This chain uses TRBV19 with TRBJ2-3; the match to TRBD2 covers 14 bases. This CDR3 region has 19 residues. Unmatched junction bases numbered 20, after V lost 6 bases and J lost 9 bases. Germline loops: CDR1 LNHDA, CDR2 SQIVND (reference sequence). The chain's CDR3 is CASSQLSGTSGRPARTQYF. CDR3 sequence (DNA): TGTGCCAGTAGCCAGCTGTCCGGGACTAGCGGGAGACCCGCCCGGACGCAGTATTTT.

J is TRBJ1-2 and V is TRBV5-1; maybe TRBD1 (6 bases). CDR1 is SGHRS and CDR2 is YFSETQ in the germline V gene. Between the trimmed V and J ends, which lost 0 bases and 5 bases, there was a span of 11 bases. The CDR3 loop spans 14 amino acids. The CDR3 DNA sequence: TGCGCCAGCAGCTTGGATGGGGGGCGATATGGCTACACCTTC. Its protein product is CASSLDGGRYGYTF.

This clone ranks as medium-sized (0.01 to 0.1%). The chain links TRBV7-6 to TRBJ1-2; D is ambiguous. Trimming removed 7 bases at V and 3 bases at J, with 15 bases between. The germline gives CDR1 SGHVS, CDR2 FNYEAQ. The CDR3 covers 14 residues. The CDR3 spells CASTPAPEDYGYTF. The CDR3 region has the DNA TGTGCCAGCACCCCCGCCCCGGAGGACTATGGCTACACCTTC. The full variable domain, its missing parts supplied by reference TRBV7-6 and TRBJ1-2, is GAGVSQSPRYKVTKRGQDVALRCDPISGHVSLYWYRQALGQGPEFLTYFNYEAQQDKSGLPNDRFSAERPEGSISTLTIQRTEQRDSAMYRCASTPAPEDYGYTFGSGTRLTVV.